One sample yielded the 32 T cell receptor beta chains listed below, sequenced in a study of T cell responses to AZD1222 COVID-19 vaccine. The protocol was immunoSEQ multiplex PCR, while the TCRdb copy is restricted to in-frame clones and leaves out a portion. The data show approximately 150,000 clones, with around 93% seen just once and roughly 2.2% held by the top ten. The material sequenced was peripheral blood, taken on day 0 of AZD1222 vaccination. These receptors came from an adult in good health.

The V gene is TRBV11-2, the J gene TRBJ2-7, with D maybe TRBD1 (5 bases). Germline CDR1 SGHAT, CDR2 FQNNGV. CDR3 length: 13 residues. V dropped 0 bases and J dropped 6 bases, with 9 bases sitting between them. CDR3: CASSLEGASEQYF. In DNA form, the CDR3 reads TGTGCCAGCAGCTTAGAAGGGGCGAGCGAGCAGTACTTC.

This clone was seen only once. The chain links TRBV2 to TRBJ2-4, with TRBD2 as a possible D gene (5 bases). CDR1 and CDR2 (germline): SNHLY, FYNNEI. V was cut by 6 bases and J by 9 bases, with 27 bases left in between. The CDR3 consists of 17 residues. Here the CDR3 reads CASRSPWAGSKDGIQYF. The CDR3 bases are TGTGCCAGCAGGAGCCCCTGGGCGGGTTCGAAGGATGGCATTCAGTACTTC.

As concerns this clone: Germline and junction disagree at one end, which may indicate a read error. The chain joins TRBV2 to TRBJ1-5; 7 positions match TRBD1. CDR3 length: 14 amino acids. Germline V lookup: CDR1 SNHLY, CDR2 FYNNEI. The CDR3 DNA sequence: TGTGCCAGCAGGGAAGACAGGGCTTATCAGCCCCAGCATTTT. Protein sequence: CASREDRAYQPQHF.

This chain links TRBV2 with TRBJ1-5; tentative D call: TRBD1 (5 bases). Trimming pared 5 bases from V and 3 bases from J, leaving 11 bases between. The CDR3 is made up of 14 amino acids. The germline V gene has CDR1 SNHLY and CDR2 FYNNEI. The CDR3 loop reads CASSPGPYNQPQHF. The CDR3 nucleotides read TGTGCCAGCAGTCCAGGGCCGTACAATCAGCCCCAGCATTTT. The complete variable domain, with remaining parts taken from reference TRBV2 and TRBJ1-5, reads EPEVTQTPSHQVTQMGQEVILRCVPISNHLYFYWYRQILGQKVEFLVSFYNNEISEKSEIFDDQFSVERPDGSNFTLKIRSTKLEDSAMYFCASSPGPYNQPQHFGDGTRLSIL.

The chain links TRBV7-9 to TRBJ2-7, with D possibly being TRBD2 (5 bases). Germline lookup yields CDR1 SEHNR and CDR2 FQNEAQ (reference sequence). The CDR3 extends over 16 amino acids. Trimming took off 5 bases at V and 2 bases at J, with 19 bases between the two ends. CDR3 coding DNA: TGTGCCAGCAGCGCACTCATCGGGGTTTCAACCTACGAGCAGTACTTC. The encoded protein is CASSALIGVSTYEQYF.

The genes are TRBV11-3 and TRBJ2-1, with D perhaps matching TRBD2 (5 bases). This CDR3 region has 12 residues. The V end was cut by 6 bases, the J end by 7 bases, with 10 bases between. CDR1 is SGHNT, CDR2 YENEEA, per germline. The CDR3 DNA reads TGTGCCAGCAGTCGGACTGGGAATGAGCAGTTCTTC. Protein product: CASSRTGNEQFF.

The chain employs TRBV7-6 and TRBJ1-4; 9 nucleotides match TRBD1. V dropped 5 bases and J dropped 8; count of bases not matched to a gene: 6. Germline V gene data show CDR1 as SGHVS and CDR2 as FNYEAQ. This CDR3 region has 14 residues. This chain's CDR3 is CASSRRGQGEKLFF. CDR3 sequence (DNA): TGTGCCAGCAGCAGGCGGGGACAGGGAGAAAAACTGTTTTTT. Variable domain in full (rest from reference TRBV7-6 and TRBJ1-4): GAGVSQSPRYKVTKRGQDVALRCDPISGHVSLYWYRQALGQGPEFLTYFNYEAQQDKSGLPNDRFSAERPEGSISTLTIQRTEQRDSAMYRCASSRRGQGEKLFFGSGTQLSVL.

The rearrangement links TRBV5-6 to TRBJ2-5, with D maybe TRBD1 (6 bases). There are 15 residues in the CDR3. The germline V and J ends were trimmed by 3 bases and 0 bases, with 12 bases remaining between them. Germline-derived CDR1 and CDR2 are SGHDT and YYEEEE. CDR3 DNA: TGTGCCAGCAGCTCGTGGGCAGGGGACCAAGAGACCCAGTACTTC. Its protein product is CASSSWAGDQETQYF.

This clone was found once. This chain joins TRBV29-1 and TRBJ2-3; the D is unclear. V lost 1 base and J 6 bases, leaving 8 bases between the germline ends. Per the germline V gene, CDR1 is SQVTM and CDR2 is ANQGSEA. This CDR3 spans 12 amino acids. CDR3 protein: CSVEGAMDTQYF. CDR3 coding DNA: TGCAGCGTTGAAGGCGCGATGGATACGCAGTATTTT.

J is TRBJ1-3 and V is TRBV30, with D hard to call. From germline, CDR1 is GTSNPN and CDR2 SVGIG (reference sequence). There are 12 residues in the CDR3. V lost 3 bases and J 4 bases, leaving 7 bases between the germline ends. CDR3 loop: CAWRGGGNTIYF. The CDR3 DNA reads TGTGCCTGGAGGGGCGGGGGAAACACCATATATTTT.

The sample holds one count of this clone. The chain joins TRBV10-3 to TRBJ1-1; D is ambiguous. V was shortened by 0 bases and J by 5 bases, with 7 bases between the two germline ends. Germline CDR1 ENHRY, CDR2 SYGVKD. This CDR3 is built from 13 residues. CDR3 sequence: CAISESERTEAFF. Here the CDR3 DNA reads TGTGCCATCAGTGAGTCCGAGCGGACTGAAGCTTTCTTT.

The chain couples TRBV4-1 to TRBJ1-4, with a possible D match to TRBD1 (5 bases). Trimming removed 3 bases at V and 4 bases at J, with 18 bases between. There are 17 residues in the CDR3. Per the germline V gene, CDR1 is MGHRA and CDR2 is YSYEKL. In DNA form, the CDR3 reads TGCGCCAGCAGCCATGGGGTTGGGACGGATGATAATGAAAAACTGTTTTTT. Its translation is CASSHGVGTDDNEKLFF.

The CDR3, as DNA: TGTGCCAGCAGTGAAGAAGTTGCCCAGTCGCAGTACTTC. It codes for CASSEEVAQSQYF. V is TRBV2 and J is TRBJ2-7; D gene uncertain. Trimming shortened V by 1 base and J by 9 bases, and 13 bases separated the two germline ends. The CDR3 contains 13 residues. CDR1 is SNHLY, CDR2 FYNNEI, per germline.

As DNA, the CDR3 is TGCGCCAGCAGCGTAACCGGGACAGGGGCGCTAGAGACCCAGTACTTC. This gives the protein CASSVTGTGALETQYF. The chain uses TRBV5-1 and TRBJ2-5; 10 bases line up with TRBD1. Germline V gene lookup returns CDR1 SGHRS and CDR2 YFSETQ. The CDR3 runs 16 residues. V shed 4 bases and J 4 bases; nucleotides not matched to a gene: 10.

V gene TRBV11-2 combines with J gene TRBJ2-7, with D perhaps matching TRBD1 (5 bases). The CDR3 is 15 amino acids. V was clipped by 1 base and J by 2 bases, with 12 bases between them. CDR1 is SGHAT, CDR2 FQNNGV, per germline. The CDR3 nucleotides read TGTGCCAGCAGCTTAGTAAGGGGCAAGCCCTACGAGCAGTACTTC. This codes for CASSLVRGKPYEQYF.

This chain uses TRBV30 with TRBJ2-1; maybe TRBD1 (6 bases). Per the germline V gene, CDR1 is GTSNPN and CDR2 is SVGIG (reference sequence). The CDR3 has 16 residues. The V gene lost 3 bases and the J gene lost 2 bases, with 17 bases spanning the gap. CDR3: CAWSAGTIVPYNEQFF. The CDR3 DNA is TGTGCCTGGAGCGCCGGGACAATCGTTCCCTACAATGAGCAGTTCTTC.

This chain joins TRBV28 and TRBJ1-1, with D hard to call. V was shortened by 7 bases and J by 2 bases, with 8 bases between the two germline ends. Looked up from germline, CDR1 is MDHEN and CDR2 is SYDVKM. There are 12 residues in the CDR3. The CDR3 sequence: CASIRSNTEAFF. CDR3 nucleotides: TGTGCCAGCATAAGGTCAAACACTGAAGCTTTCTTT.

CDR3: CASSADPGTNYGYTF. The CDR3 DNA reads as TGTGCCAGCAGCGCTGATCCGGGGACTAACTATGGCTACACCTTC. This rearrangement joins TRBV6-5 to TRBJ1-2, with unresolved D. V was shortened by 6 bases and J by 0 bases, with 14 bases between the two germline ends. Germline V gene lookup returns CDR1 MNHEY and CDR2 SVGAGI. The CDR3 is 15 residues long.

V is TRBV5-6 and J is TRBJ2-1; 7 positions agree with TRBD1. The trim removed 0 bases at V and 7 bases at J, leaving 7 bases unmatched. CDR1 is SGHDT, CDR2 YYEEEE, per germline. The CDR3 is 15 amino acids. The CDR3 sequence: CASSLVKLQGNEQFF. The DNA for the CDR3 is TGTGCCAGCAGCTTGGTTAAACTACAGGGGAATGAGCAGTTCTTC.

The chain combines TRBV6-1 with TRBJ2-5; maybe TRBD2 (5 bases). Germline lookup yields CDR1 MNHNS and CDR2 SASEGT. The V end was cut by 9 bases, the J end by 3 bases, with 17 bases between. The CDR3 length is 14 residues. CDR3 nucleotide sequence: TGTGCCAGGCCGCCGGACGGGAAGGAAGAGACCCAGTACTTC. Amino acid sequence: CARPPDGKEETQYF.

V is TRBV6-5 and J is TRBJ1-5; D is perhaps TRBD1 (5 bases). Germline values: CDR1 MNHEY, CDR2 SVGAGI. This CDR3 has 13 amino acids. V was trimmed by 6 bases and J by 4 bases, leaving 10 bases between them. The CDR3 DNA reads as TGTGCCAGCAGAACCCAGGGTAATCAGCCCCAGCATTTT. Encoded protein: CASRTQGNQPQHF.

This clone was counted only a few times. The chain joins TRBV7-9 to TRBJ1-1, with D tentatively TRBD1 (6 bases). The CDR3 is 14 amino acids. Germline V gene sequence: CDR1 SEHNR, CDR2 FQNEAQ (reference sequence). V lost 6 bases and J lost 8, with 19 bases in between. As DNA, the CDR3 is TGTGCCAGCAGAGGACTACCGGGGGGGCCCGAAGCTTTCTTT. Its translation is CASRGLPGGPEAFF. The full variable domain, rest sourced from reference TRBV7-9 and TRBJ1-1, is DTGVSQNPRHKITKRGQNVTFRCDPISEHNRLYWYRQTLGQGPEFLTYFQNEAQLEKSRLLSDRFSAERPKGSFSTLEIQRTEQGDSAMYLCASRGLPGGPEAFFGQGTRLTVV.

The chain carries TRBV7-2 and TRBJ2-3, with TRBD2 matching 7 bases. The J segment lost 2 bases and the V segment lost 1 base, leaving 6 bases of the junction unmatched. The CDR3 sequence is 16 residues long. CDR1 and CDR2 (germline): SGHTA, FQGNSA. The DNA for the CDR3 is TGTGCCAGCAGCTTAGGCCTAGCGGCCCACACAGATACGCAGTATTTT. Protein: CASSLGLAAHTDTQYF. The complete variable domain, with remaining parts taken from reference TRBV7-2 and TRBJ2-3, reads GAGVSQSPSNKVTEKGKDVELRCDPISGHTALYWYRQSLGQGLEFLIYFQGNSAPDKSGLPSDRFSAERTGGSVSTLTIQRTQQEDSAVYLCASSLGLAAHTDTQYFGPGTRLTVL.

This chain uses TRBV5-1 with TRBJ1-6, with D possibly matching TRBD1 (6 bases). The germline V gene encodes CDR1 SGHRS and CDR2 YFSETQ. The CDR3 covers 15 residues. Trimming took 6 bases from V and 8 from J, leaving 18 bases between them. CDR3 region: CASNPSPGDDSPLHF. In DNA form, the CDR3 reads TGCGCCAGCAACCCCTCCCCAGGGGATGATTCACCCCTCCACTTT.

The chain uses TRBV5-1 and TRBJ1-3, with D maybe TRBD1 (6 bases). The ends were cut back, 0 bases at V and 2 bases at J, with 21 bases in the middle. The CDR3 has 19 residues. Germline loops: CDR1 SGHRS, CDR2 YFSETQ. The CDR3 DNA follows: TGCGCCAGCAGCTTGGGCGGGACCTCGTCCACAGGGCCTGGAAACACCATATATTTT. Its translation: CASSLGGTSSTGPGNTIYF.

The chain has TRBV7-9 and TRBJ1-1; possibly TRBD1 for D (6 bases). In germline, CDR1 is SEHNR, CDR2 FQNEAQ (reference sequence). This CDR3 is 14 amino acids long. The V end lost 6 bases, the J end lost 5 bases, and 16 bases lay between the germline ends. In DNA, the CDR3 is TGTGCCAGCAGTCTAATGGGGGCTCGGACTGAAGCTTTCTTT. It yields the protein CASSLMGARTEAFF.

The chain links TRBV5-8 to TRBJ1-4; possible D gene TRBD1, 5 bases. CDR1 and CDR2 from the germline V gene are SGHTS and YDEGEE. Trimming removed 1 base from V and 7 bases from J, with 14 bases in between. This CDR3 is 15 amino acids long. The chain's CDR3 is CASSLSGQGSEKLFF. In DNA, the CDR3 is TGTGCCAGCAGCTTGTCGGGGCAGGGTAGTGAAAAACTGTTTTTT.

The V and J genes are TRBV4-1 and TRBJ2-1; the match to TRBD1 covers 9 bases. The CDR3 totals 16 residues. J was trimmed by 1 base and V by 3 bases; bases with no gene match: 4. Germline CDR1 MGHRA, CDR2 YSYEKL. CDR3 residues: CASSQAGTGSYNEQFF. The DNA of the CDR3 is TGCGCCAGCAGCCAGGCCGGGACAGGGTCCTACAATGAGCAGTTCTTC.

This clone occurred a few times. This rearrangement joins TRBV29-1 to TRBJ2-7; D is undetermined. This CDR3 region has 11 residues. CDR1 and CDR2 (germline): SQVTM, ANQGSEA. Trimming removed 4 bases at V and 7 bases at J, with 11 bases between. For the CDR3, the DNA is TGCAGCGTTGGGGTGGGATGGGAGCAGTACTTC. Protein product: CSVGVGWEQYF.

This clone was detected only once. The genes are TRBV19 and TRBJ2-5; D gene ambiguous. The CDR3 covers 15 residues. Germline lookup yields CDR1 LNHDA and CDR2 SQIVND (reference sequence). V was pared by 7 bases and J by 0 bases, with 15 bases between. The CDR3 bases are TGTGCCAGTACTCTAACCCTGGGCCACCAAGAGACCCAGTACTTC. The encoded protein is CASTLTLGHQETQYF.

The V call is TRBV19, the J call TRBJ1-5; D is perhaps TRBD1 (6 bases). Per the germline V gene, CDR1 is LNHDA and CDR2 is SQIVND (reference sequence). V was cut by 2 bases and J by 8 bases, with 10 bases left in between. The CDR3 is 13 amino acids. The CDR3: CASSINREEPQHF. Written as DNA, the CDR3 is TGTGCCAGTAGTATAAACAGGGAGGAGCCCCAGCATTTT.

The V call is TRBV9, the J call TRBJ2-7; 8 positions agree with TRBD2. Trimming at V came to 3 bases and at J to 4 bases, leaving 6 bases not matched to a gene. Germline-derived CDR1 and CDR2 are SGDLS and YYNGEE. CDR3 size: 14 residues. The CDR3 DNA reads TGTGCCAGCAGCGGCAGCGGGAGAGGGTACGAGCAGTACTTC. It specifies CASSGSGRGYEQYF.